The rows below give T cell receptor beta chains drawn from one sample of a study of blood T cell repertoires in COVID-19. Repertoires were generated with immunoSEQ multiplex PCR, while TCRdb's copy carries only in-frame clones and drops some. The sample records some 500,000 clones, roughly 91% being singletons. The specimen was peripheral blood. These receptors originate from a woman aged 50 to 65 with COVID-19, enrolled during active disease. Both conserved end residues are part of each CDR3. A D gene is named only where the DNA matches it firmly. Only part of the rows carry a size: once, few, many, or a class if the clone is expanded.

d_gene: TRBD1
abundance: -
v_gene: TRBV5-1
j_gene: TRBJ2-1
CDR3nt: TGCGCCAGCAGCAGGGGGACAGGGTTACGGAATGAGCAGTTCTTC
CDR3aa: CASSRGTGLRNEQFF

d_gene: TRBD1
abundance: once
v_gene: TRBV13
j_gene: TRBJ1-2
CDR3nt: TGTGCCAGCAGCCTCGGACAGGACTATGGCTACACCTTC
CDR3aa: CASSLGQDYGYTF

d_gene: TRBD2
abundance: -
v_gene: TRBV6-5
j_gene: TRBJ2-3
CDR3nt: TGTGCCAGCACCCCTAGCGGGGGGGCAGATACGCAGTATTTT
CDR3aa: CASTPSGGADTQYF

d_gene: -
abundance: once
v_gene: TRBV30
j_gene: TRBJ2-1
CDR3nt: TGTGCCTGGAGTCAAACGGGGGGCGATGAGCAGTTCTTC
CDR3aa: CAWSQTGGDEQFF

d_gene: TRBD1
abundance: -
v_gene: TRBV29-1
j_gene: TRBJ1-1
CDR3nt: TGCAGCTCCGCCTCATTCAGACAGGGGTGGGAAGCTTTCTTT
CDR3aa: CSSASFRQGWEAFF

d_gene: -
abundance: -
v_gene: TRBV5-1
j_gene: TRBJ2-7
CDR3nt: TGCGCCAGCAGCCCCCGGGCGGGTACAACGGACGAGCAGTACTTC
CDR3aa: CASSPRAGTTDEQYF

d_gene: -
abundance: -
v_gene: TRBV12-3/TRBV12-4
j_gene: TRBJ2-7
CDR3nt: TGTGCCAGCAGTTTCAGTATCTACGAGCAGTACTTC
CDR3aa: CASSFSIYEQYF

d_gene: -
abundance: -
v_gene: TRBV6-5
j_gene: TRBJ1-1
CDR3nt: TGTGCCAGCGGGGACTTGAACACTGAAGCTTTCTTT
CDR3aa: CASGDLNTEAFF

d_gene: -
abundance: once
v_gene: TRBV7-9
j_gene: TRBJ2-2
CDR3nt: TGTGCCAGCAGGATCCTAGGGGACACCGGGGAGCTGTTTTTT
CDR3aa: CASRILGDTGELFF

d_gene: TRBD1
abundance: -
v_gene: TRBV6-1
j_gene: TRBJ2-7
CDR3nt: TGTGCCAGCAGTGAAGGGACAGGGTATCTCGAGCAGTACTTC
CDR3aa: CASSEGTGYLEQYF

d_gene: TRBD1
abundance: -
v_gene: TRBV4-1
j_gene: TRBJ2-7
CDR3nt: TGCGCCAGCAGCCGCGGACAGGGAGTTTTGGGGGAGCAGTACTTC
CDR3aa: CASSRGQGVLGEQYF

d_gene: -
abundance: few
v_gene: TRBV21-1
j_gene: TRBJ2-5
CDR3nt: TGTGCCAGCGATGGAGGGACCCAGTACTTC
CDR3aa: CASDGGTQYF

d_gene: TRBD1
abundance: -
v_gene: TRBV5-4
j_gene: TRBJ1-3
CDR3nt: TGTGCCAGCAGCTTAGGGGCCCAGGGGGCTGGAAACACCATATATTTT
CDR3aa: CASSLGAQGAGNTIYF

d_gene: -
abundance: -
v_gene: TRBV11-3
j_gene: TRBJ2-1
CDR3nt: TGTGCCAGCAGCTTAGGACTTTCCGGGGGCAATGAGCAGTTCTTC
CDR3aa: CASSLGLSGGNEQFF

d_gene: -
abundance: -
v_gene: TRBV6-5
j_gene: TRBJ2-5
CDR3nt: TGTGCCAGCAGTCGGACAAAAGAGACCCAGTACTTC
CDR3aa: CASSRTKETQYF

d_gene: TRBD2
abundance: -
v_gene: TRBV3-1/TRBV3-2
j_gene: TRBJ2-1
CDR3nt: TGTGCCAGCAGCCCCGGTGTGGGGGGGAGCTCCTACAATGAGCAGTTCTTC
CDR3aa: CASSPGVGGSSYNEQFF

d_gene: -
abundance: -
v_gene: TRBV3-1/TRBV3-2
j_gene: TRBJ1-3
CDR3nt: TGTGCCAGCAGGCCCAGGGGCATGGGAAACACCATATATTTT
CDR3aa: CASRPRGMGNTIYF

d_gene: -
abundance: once
v_gene: TRBV29-1
j_gene: TRBJ2-1
CDR3nt: TGCAGCGTTGAAGATCTCCGGGACATATGGTTAGTAAGTGAGCAGTTCTTC
CDR3aa: CSVEDLRDIWLVSEQFF

d_gene: TRBD1
abundance: -
v_gene: TRBV6-5
j_gene: TRBJ1-5
CDR3nt: TGTGCCAGCGGGACGGGACAGTTCGGTCAGCCCCAGCATTTT
CDR3aa: CASGTGQFGQPQHF

d_gene: TRBD2
abundance: once
v_gene: TRBV2
j_gene: TRBJ2-3
CDR3nt: TGTGCCAGCAGTGAACCCACGGGGGGGCCTTGGGATACGCAGTATTTT
CDR3aa: CASSEPTGGPWDTQYF

d_gene: -
abundance: once
v_gene: TRBV19
j_gene: TRBJ1-5
CDR3nt: TGTGCCAGTAGTACCTCAGGGGCGGGTATGGGCAATCAGCCCCAGCATTTT
CDR3aa: CASSTSGAGMGNQPQHF

d_gene: -
abundance: -
v_gene: TRBV4-2
j_gene: TRBJ1-3
CDR3nt: TGTGCCAGCAGCCAGGCCCTAGGGGGCTCTGGAAACACCATATATTTT
CDR3aa: CASSQALGGSGNTIYF

d_gene: TRBD1
abundance: -
v_gene: TRBV11-2
j_gene: TRBJ2-3
CDR3nt: TGTGCCAGCAGCCCCTTTTTGGGACAGGGTACTTGGTTGACAGATACGCAGTATTTT
CDR3aa: CASSPFLGQGTWLTDTQYF

d_gene: TRBD1
abundance: -
v_gene: TRBV30
j_gene: TRBJ1-1
CDR3nt: TGTGCCTCCCACCCGGGACAGGGGGCGCCTGAAGCTTTCTTT
CDR3aa: CASHPGQGAPEAFF

d_gene: TRBD2
abundance: few
v_gene: TRBV11-3
j_gene: TRBJ2-2
CDR3nt: TGTGCCAGCAGCTTAACGCGCCTAGCGGGGGTCACCGGGGAGCTGTTTTTT
CDR3aa: CASSLTRLAGVTGELFF

d_gene: -
abundance: -
v_gene: TRBV5-1
j_gene: TRBJ2-3
CDR3nt: TGCGCCAGCAGCTTGGAAGGCCTAGGGGCGCAGTATTTT
CDR3aa: CASSLEGLGAQYF

d_gene: -
abundance: -
v_gene: TRBV3-1/TRBV3-2
j_gene: TRBJ2-6
CDR3nt: TGTGCCAGCAGCCCGGGGATTCTGTTCTCTGGGGCCAACGTCCTGACTTTC
CDR3aa: CASSPGILFSGANVLTF

d_gene: -
abundance: -
v_gene: TRBV25-1
j_gene: TRBJ1-3
CDR3nt: TGTGCCAGCAGATCCAGTGGAAACACCATATATTTT
CDR3aa: CASRSSGNTIYF

d_gene: -
abundance: -
v_gene: TRBV7-2
j_gene: TRBJ1-5
CDR3nt: TGTGCCAGCAGCCCGGACAGATCTAACAATCAGCCCCAGCATTTT
CDR3aa: CASSPDRSNNQPQHF

d_gene: -
abundance: few
v_gene: TRBV10-1
j_gene: TRBJ1-5
CDR3nt: TGCGCCATCTCGACAGTTGGGGGCAATCAGCCCCAGCATTTT
CDR3aa: CAISTVGGNQPQHF

d_gene: -
abundance: -
v_gene: TRBV9
j_gene: TRBJ2-7
CDR3nt: TGTGCCAGCAGCGTAGGGGTGGGTAGGGAGAGGTCCGAGCAGTACTTC
CDR3aa: CASSVGVGRERSEQYF

d_gene: -
abundance: -
v_gene: TRBV6-5
j_gene: TRBJ2-2
CDR3nt: TGTGCCAGCCTACAGGGACCCGGGGAGCTGTTTTTT
CDR3aa: CASLQGPGELFF

d_gene: TRBD2
abundance: -
v_gene: TRBV7-3
j_gene: TRBJ2-3
CDR3nt: TGTGCCAGCAGCGTAGCGGGGGGCTTCACAGATACGCAGTATTTT
CDR3aa: CASSVAGGFTDTQYF

d_gene: -
abundance: -
v_gene: TRBV21-1
j_gene: TRBJ1-2
CDR3nt: TGTGCCAGCAGCAAGGGGGGGAGCAGGAGCAGCTATGGCTACACCTTC
CDR3aa: CASSKGGSRSSYGYTF

d_gene: TRBD2
abundance: -
v_gene: TRBV20-1
j_gene: TRBJ2-7
CDR3nt: TGCAGTGCTAGTCCGGGGGGGCCCTACGAGCAGTACTTC
CDR3aa: CSASPGGPYEQYF

d_gene: TRBD1
abundance: -
v_gene: TRBV10-2
j_gene: TRBJ2-5
CDR3nt: TGCGCCAGTCGACAGGGGGCAAGAGAGACCCAGTACTTC
CDR3aa: CASRQGARETQYF

d_gene: -
abundance: -
v_gene: TRBV5-4
j_gene: TRBJ2-6
CDR3nt: TGTGCCAGCAGCTTAGCAGGGTACGGGGCCAACGTCCTGACTTTC
CDR3aa: CASSLAGYGANVLTF

d_gene: -
abundance: -
v_gene: TRBV27
j_gene: TRBJ2-1
CDR3nt: TGTGCCACCGCGGCCTTGTGGCGGGGGCGCTCCTACAATGAGCAGTTCTTC
CDR3aa: CATAALWRGRSYNEQFF

d_gene: -
abundance: -
v_gene: TRBV30
j_gene: TRBJ1-3
CDR3nt: TGTGCCCTCGAAACCCACCCGAGCTCTGGAAACACCATATATTTT
CDR3aa: CALETHPSSGNTIYF

d_gene: -
abundance: -
v_gene: TRBV20-1
j_gene: TRBJ2-7
CDR3nt: TGCAGTGCTAGTGAATCGGTAACGGGATCCTACGAGCAGTACTTC
CDR3aa: CSASESVTGSYEQYF

d_gene: -
abundance: -
v_gene: TRBV5-1
j_gene: TRBJ1-5
CDR3nt: TGCGCCAGCAGCTCTGGGGAGGGTAGCAATCAGCCCCAGCATTTT
CDR3aa: CASSSGEGSNQPQHF

d_gene: TRBD1
abundance: -
v_gene: TRBV18
j_gene: TRBJ2-3
CDR3nt: TGTGCCAGCTCACCTACAGGGGGCGCCGAAGATACGCAGTATTTT
CDR3aa: CASSPTGGAEDTQYF

d_gene: -
abundance: once
v_gene: TRBV10-2
j_gene: TRBJ1-2
CDR3nt: TGCGCCAGCAGTGAGTCAACTCAATATGGCTACACCTTC
CDR3aa: CASSESTQYGYTF

d_gene: -
abundance: few
v_gene: TRBV12-3/TRBV12-4
j_gene: TRBJ1-2
CDR3nt: TGTGCCAGCAGTTTTAGGGAGCCGGGCGGCTACACCTTC
CDR3aa: CASSFREPGGYTF

d_gene: -
abundance: few
v_gene: TRBV10-3
j_gene: TRBJ2-3
CDR3nt: TGTGCCATCAGTGAGTCTGGGCGGGTCACAGATACGCAGTATTTT
CDR3aa: CAISESGRVTDTQYF